This is a list of T cell receptor beta chains from one sample in a study of CD8 T cells in Susac syndrome. In TCRdb, the immunoSEQ multiplex PCR reads were re-called with MiXCR into one record per CDR3 protein. The table shows around 180,000 distinct CDR3 sequences, with roughly 94% occurring only once. The sample comprised CD4+ T cells from PBMCs. Receptors were obtained from a human donor with Susac syndrome. Both conserved end residues are part of each CDR3. The order of the fields is D gene, clone size, J gene, V gene, CDR3 protein, CDR3 DNA. The D gene is left open where the match is weak. Size is omitted from some rows. Given values are once, few, many or a class for expanded clones.

D gene: .; clone size: .; J gene: TRBJ2-2; V gene: TRBV7-2; CDR3 protein: CASSLGGVLKLFF; CDR3 DNA: TGTGCCAGCAGCCTAGGGGGAGTCTTAAAGCTGTTTTTT
D gene: .; clone size: .; J gene: TRBJ2-6; V gene: TRBV19; CDR3 protein: CASSRTATYTGANVLTF; CDR3 DNA: TGTGCCAGTAGTCGGACAGCCACGTATACCGGGGCCAACGTCCTGACTTTC
D gene: TRBD2; clone size: .; J gene: TRBJ2-3; V gene: TRBV15; CDR3 protein: CATSPPGGRDTQYF; CDR3 DNA: TGTGCCACCAGCCCCCCGGGGGGGAGGGATACGCAGTATTTT
D gene: .; clone size: .; J gene: TRBJ2-4; V gene: TRBV2; CDR3 protein: CASSNRADIQYF; CDR3 DNA: TGTGCCAGCAGTAACAGGGCTGACATTCAGTACTTC
D gene: .; clone size: .; J gene: TRBJ1-2; V gene: TRBV21-1; CDR3 protein: CASTSQGAEGYTF; CDR3 DNA: TGTGCCAGCACCTCTCAGGGGGCCGAGGGCTACACCTTC
D gene: .; clone size: .; J gene: TRBJ2-5; V gene: TRBV19; CDR3 protein: CASTNRGSGETQYF; CDR3 DNA: TGTGCCAGCACTAACCGGGGCTCCGGAGAGACCCAGTACTTC
D gene: TRBD1; clone size: .; J gene: TRBJ1-2; V gene: TRBV7-9; CDR3 protein: CASSLNRGTNYGYTF; CDR3 DNA: TGTGCCAGCAGCTTGAACAGGGGAACTAACTATGGCTACACCTTC
D gene: .; clone size: .; J gene: TRBJ2-5; V gene: TRBV5-1; CDR3 protein: CASSLGQKKYQETQYF; CDR3 DNA: TGCGCCAGCAGCTTGGGACAGAAAAAGTACCAAGAGACCCAGTACTTC
D gene: TRBD2; clone size: .; J gene: TRBJ2-1; V gene: TRBV5-1; CDR3 protein: CASRAAGGPYNEQFF; CDR3 DNA: TGCGCCAGCAGAGCGGCGGGGGGTCCCTACAATGAGCAGTTCTTC
D gene: TRBD1; clone size: .; J gene: TRBJ1-6; V gene: TRBV7-6; CDR3 protein: CASSLWDRDESPLHF; CDR3 DNA: TGTGCCAGCAGCTTATGGGACAGGGATGAATCACCCCTCCACTTT
D gene: .; clone size: .; J gene: TRBJ1-1; V gene: TRBV30; CDR3 protein: CAWTRGRDTEAFF; CDR3 DNA: TGTGCCTGGACCCGGGGACGGGACACTGAAGCTTTCTTT
D gene: TRBD2; clone size: .; J gene: TRBJ2-5; V gene: TRBV20-1; CDR3 protein: CSARDRTGGGETQYF; CDR3 DNA: TGCAGTGCTAGAGATAGGACGGGGGGAGGAGAGACCCAGTACTTC
D gene: .; clone size: .; J gene: TRBJ1-1; V gene: TRBV3-1; CDR3 protein: CASSQGRRFRREHTEAFF; CDR3 DNA: TGTGCCAGCAGCCAAGGAAGGAGGTTTAGGAGGGAACACACTGAAGCTTTCTTT
D gene: .; clone size: .; J gene: TRBJ2-1; V gene: TRBV11-2; CDR3 protein: CASSWSRSGDEQFF; CDR3 DNA: TGTGCCAGCAGCTGGAGCAGATCGGGGGATGAGCAGTTCTTC
D gene: TRBD2; clone size: .; J gene: TRBJ2-5; V gene: TRBV15; CDR3 protein: CATSRRSAGGQETQYF; CDR3 DNA: TGTGCCACCAGCAGACGTTCAGCGGGGGGCCAAGAGACCCAGTACTTC
D gene: .; clone size: .; J gene: TRBJ1-2; V gene: TRBV25-1; CDR3 protein: CASSEYSSAGPNYGYTF; CDR3 DNA: TGTGCCAGCAGTGAATATTCGTCGGCAGGTCCTAACTATGGCTACACCTTC
D gene: .; clone size: .; J gene: TRBJ1-2; V gene: TRBV9; CDR3 protein: CASSVDRDRYGYTF; CDR3 DNA: TGTGCCAGCAGCGTAGATAGGGACCGCTATGGCTACACCTTC
D gene: TRBD2; clone size: .; J gene: TRBJ2-4; V gene: TRBV12-3/TRBV12-4; CDR3 protein: CASSPAGTSGKIQYF; CDR3 DNA: TGTGCCAGCAGTCCGGCCGGGACTAGCGGGAAGATTCAGTACTTC
D gene: TRBD1; clone size: .; J gene: TRBJ1-2; V gene: TRBV9; CDR3 protein: CASSPGTALANYGYTF; CDR3 DNA: TGTGCCAGCAGCCCTGGGACAGCGTTAGCTAACTATGGCTACACCTTC
D gene: .; clone size: .; J gene: TRBJ2-2; V gene: TRBV2; CDR3 protein: CASSEAFTTGELFF; CDR3 DNA: TGTGCCAGCAGTGAAGCGTTCACCACCGGGGAGCTGTTTTTT
D gene: .; clone size: .; J gene: TRBJ2-1; V gene: TRBV7-2; CDR3 protein: CASSLEGGEYNEQFF; CDR3 DNA: TGTGCCAGCAGCTTAGAAGGGGGGGAATACAATGAGCAGTTCTTC
D gene: TRBD2; clone size: .; J gene: TRBJ2-3; V gene: TRBV19; CDR3 protein: CASSTSGGRDTQYF; CDR3 DNA: TGTGCCAGTAGTACCAGCGGGGGGCGGGATACGCAGTATTTT
D gene: TRBD1; clone size: .; J gene: TRBJ1-2; V gene: TRBV12-3/TRBV12-4; CDR3 protein: CASSAWTGDGYTF; CDR3 DNA: TGTGCCAGCAGTGCCTGGACAGGGGATGGCTACACCTTC
D gene: .; clone size: few; J gene: TRBJ2-3; V gene: TRBV5-1; CDR3 protein: CASSFSRTSTDTQYF; CDR3 DNA: TGCGCCAGCAGCTTTTCAAGGACTAGCACAGATACGCAGTATTTT
D gene: TRBD2; clone size: .; J gene: TRBJ2-1; V gene: TRBV12-3/TRBV12-4; CDR3 protein: CASSSTSGGLNSYNEQFF; CDR3 DNA: TGTGCCAGCAGTTCCACTAGCGGGGGGCTCAACTCCTACAATGAGCAGTTCTTC
D gene: TRBD1; clone size: few; J gene: TRBJ1-2; V gene: TRBV19; CDR3 protein: CASSKGGANYGYTF; CDR3 DNA: TGTGCCAGTAGTAAAGGGGGCGCCAACTATGGCTACACCTTC
D gene: .; clone size: few; J gene: TRBJ2-4; V gene: TRBV5-6; CDR3 protein: CASSLGGLLANIQYF; CDR3 DNA: TGTGCCAGCAGCTTGGGGGGACTCCTGGCCAACATTCAGTACTTC
D gene: .; clone size: once; J gene: TRBJ2-6; V gene: TRBV7-2; CDR3 protein: CASSLALDSLGANVLTF; CDR3 DNA: TGTGCCAGCAGCTTAGCGCTGGACTCGCTTGGGGCCAACGTCCTGACTTTC
D gene: TRBD1; clone size: .; J gene: TRBJ1-2; V gene: TRBV9; CDR3 protein: CASSATGGPYGYTF; CDR3 DNA: TGTGCCAGCAGCGCAACAGGGGGGCCCTATGGCTACACCTTC
D gene: .; clone size: .; J gene: TRBJ1-4; V gene: TRBV2; CDR3 protein: CASAGEYFEKLFF; CDR3 DNA: TGTGCCAGCGCGGGGGAATACTTTGAAAAACTGTTTTTT
D gene: .; clone size: .; J gene: TRBJ2-5; V gene: TRBV6-1; CDR3 protein: CASSERPTYIAQYF; CDR3 DNA: TGTGCCAGCAGTGAACGGCCGACCTATATTGCCCAGTACTTC
D gene: .; clone size: .; J gene: TRBJ1-2; V gene: TRBV11-2; CDR3 protein: CASSLTERGGYTF; CDR3 DNA: TGTGCCAGCAGCTTAACCGAGAGAGGTGGCTACACCTTC
D gene: TRBD2; clone size: .; J gene: TRBJ2-1; V gene: TRBV7-2; CDR3 protein: CASTIGGTSGGGEQFF; CDR3 DNA: TGTGCCAGCACCATAGGAGGGACTAGCGGGGGAGGTGAGCAGTTCTTC
D gene: .; clone size: .; J gene: TRBJ2-6; V gene: TRBV25-1; CDR3 protein: CASSKPTGAGSGANVLTF; CDR3 DNA: TGTGCCAGCAGTAAACCGACCGGGGCCGGCTCTGGGGCCAACGTCCTGACTTTC
D gene: .; clone size: .; J gene: TRBJ1-6; V gene: TRBV12-3/TRBV12-4; CDR3 protein: CASSLEVNYNSPLHF; CDR3 DNA: TGTGCCAGCAGTTTGGAGGTGAACTATAATTCACCCCTCCACTTT
D gene: .; clone size: .; J gene: TRBJ1-1; V gene: TRBV4-3; CDR3 protein: CASSQGQEHTEAFF; CDR3 DNA: TGCGCCAGCAGCCAAGGGCAGGAGCACACTGAAGCTTTCTTT
D gene: .; clone size: .; J gene: TRBJ1-1; V gene: TRBV14; CDR3 protein: CASSHGLNTEAFF; CDR3 DNA: TGTGCCAGCAGCCATGGTCTGAACACTGAAGCTTTCTTT
D gene: .; clone size: .; J gene: TRBJ2-7; V gene: TRBV20-1; CDR3 protein: CSARDARSSYEQYF; CDR3 DNA: TGCAGTGCTAGAGATGCGAGGAGCTCCTACGAGCAGTACTTC
D gene: TRBD1; clone size: .; J gene: TRBJ1-5; V gene: TRBV10-3; CDR3 protein: CAISEGQDYQPQHF; CDR3 DNA: TGTGCCATCAGTGAGGGACAGGACTATCAGCCCCAGCATTTT